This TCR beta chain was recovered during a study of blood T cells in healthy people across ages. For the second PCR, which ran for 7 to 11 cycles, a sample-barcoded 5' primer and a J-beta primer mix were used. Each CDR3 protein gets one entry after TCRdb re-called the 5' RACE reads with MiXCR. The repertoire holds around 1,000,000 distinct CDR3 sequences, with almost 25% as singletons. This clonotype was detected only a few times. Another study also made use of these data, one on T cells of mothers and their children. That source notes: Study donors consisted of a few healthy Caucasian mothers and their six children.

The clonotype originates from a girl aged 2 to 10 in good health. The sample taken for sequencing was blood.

CDR3 sequence: CASSHWEDEQYF. The CDR3 region has the DNA TGTGCCAGCAGTCATTGGGAGGACGAGCAGTACTTC. The rearrangement uses TRBV7-9 and TRBJ2-5; a possible D gene is TRBD2 (6 bases). TRBJ2-7 matches the DNA end more closely, so the J call is doubtful. The germline V gene has CDR1 SEHNR and CDR2 FQNEAQ (reference sequence). The CDR3 is 12 amino acids.